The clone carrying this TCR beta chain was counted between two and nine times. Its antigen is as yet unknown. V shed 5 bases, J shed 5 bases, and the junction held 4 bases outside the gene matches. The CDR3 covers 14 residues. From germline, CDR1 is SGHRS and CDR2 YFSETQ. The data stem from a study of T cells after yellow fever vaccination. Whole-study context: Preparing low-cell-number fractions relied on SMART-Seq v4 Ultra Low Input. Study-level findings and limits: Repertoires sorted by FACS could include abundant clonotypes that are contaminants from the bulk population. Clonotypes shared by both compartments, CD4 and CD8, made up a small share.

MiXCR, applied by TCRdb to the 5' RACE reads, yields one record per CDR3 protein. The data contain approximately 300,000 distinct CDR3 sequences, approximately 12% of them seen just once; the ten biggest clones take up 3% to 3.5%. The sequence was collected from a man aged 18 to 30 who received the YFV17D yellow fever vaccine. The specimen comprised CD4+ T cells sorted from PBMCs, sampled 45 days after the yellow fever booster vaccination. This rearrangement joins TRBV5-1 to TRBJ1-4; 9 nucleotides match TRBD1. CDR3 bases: TGCGCCAGCAGACCCGGGACAGGGAATGAAAAACTGTTTTTT. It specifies CASRPGTGNEKLFF.